These 27 T cell receptor beta chains were sequenced from one sample in a study of T-cell memory formation after mild COVID-19. TCRdb called the 5' RACE reads again in MiXCR, with one record for every CDR3 protein. This sample carries approximately 480,000 distinct CDR3 sequences, 15% to 20% of them seen once, and the ten largest clones take around an eighth. Sequenced material: PBMCs or a T cell subset sorted from them (not recorded which). The receptor set was obtained from an adult woman who had mild COVID-19 (a few samples of this study predate the infection). Cell type and time point are not known.

The chain combines TRBV27 with TRBJ2-1; 7 bases agree with TRBD2. The CDR3 contains 14 residues. Trimming at V came to 5 bases and at J to 6 bases, leaving 7 bases not matched to a gene. Germline V gene data show CDR1 as MNHEY and CDR2 as SMNVEV (reference sequence). CDR3 amino acids: CASSLAAPANEQFF. CDR3 coding DNA: TGTGCCAGCAGTCTAGCGGCTCCGGCCAATGAGCAGTTCTTC.

The chain has TRBV12-3 or TRBV12-4 and TRBJ2-7; D possibly corresponds to TRBD1 (6 bases). This CDR3 has 14 residues. Deletions cut 3 bases from V and 0 bases from J, with 9 bases between. For the CDR3, the DNA is TGTGCCAGCAGTTTTGGGGGCCACTCCTACGAGCAGTACTTC. This gives the protein CASSFGGHSYEQYF.

J is TRBJ2-3 and V is TRBV6-5; TRBD2 agrees at 8 bases. Losses at the gene ends were 5 bases for V and 4 bases for J; bases not matched to a gene: 8. Germline CDR1 reads MNHEY; CDR2 reads SVGAGI. There are 15 residues in the CDR3. Here the CDR3 DNA reads TGTGCCAGCAGTCTCCCGGGAGGGTCTCCAGATACGCAGTATTTT. Translating gives CASSLPGGSPDTQYF.

CDR3 nucleotides: TGTGCCAGCAGCCAAGATCTCCAGGGCACAGATACGCAGTATTTT. Encoded protein: CASSQDLQGTDTQYF. The chain has TRBV14 and TRBJ2-3; D ambiguous. V lost 0 bases and J 1 base, leaving 8 bases between the germline ends. The V gene's germline CDR1 is SGHDN and CDR2 FVKESK. CDR3 size: 15 residues.

This clonotype was recorded a few times. The genes are TRBV7-2 and TRBJ2-7, with TRBD2 matching over 9 bases. Germline V gene lookup returns CDR1 SGHTA and CDR2 FQGNSA. The CDR3 length is 14 residues. V trimming: 5 bases; J trimming: 0 bases; junction bases outside the gene matches: 2. CDR3: CASSMTSGSYEQYF. CDR3 bases: TGTGCCAGCAGCATGACTAGCGGCTCCTACGAGCAGTACTTC. The variable domain in full, with the rest retrieved from reference TRBV7-2 and TRBJ2-7, is GAGVSQSPSNKVTEKGKDVELRCDPISGHTALYWYRQSLGQGLEFLIYFQGNSAPDKSGLPSDRFSAERTGGSVSTLTIQRTQQEDSAVYLCASSMTSGSYEQYFGPGTRLTVT.

V is TRBV20-1 and J is TRBJ2-1; possible D gene TRBD2, 6 bases. Germline assignment: CDR1 DFQATT and CDR2 SNEGSKA (reference sequence). The V gene lost 2 bases and the J gene lost 5 bases, with 13 bases spanning the gap. This CDR3 contains 14 residues. The CDR3 is CSARLTGGDNEQFF. CDR3 nucleotides: TGCAGTGCTAGATTGACGGGCGGGGACAATGAGCAGTTCTTC.

The CDR3 nucleotides are TGTGCCACCAGTGATTTTGGACAGAATACAGATACGCAGTATTTT. Amino acids: CATSDFGQNTDTQYF. The chain uses TRBV24-1 and TRBJ2-3; a possible D gene is TRBD1 (6 bases). CDR1 and CDR2 (germline): KGHDR, SFDVKD. The CDR3 extends over 15 amino acids. V lost 1 base and J 3 bases, leaving 10 bases between the germline ends.

This clonotype occurred a few times. J is TRBJ2-1 and V is TRBV6-2 or TRBV6-3; D is tentatively TRBD1 or TRBD2 (5 bases each). V was pared by 6 bases and J by 2 bases, with 17 bases between. The CDR3 has 16 residues. Germline loops: CDR1 MNHEY, CDR2 SVGEGT. CDR3 protein: CASRGWDLLPYNEQFF. CDR3 in DNA: TGTGCCAGCAGAGGTTGGGACCTTCTCCCCTACAATGAGCAGTTCTTC.

In its sample, this clonotype was seen a few times. J is TRBJ1-1 and V is TRBV4-1; weak D call: TRBD1 (6 bases). The CDR3 totals 15 residues. Trimming pared 0 bases from V and 5 bases from J, leaving 13 bases between. The V gene's germline CDR1 is MGHRA and CDR2 YSYEKL. The CDR3 nucleotides are TGCGCCAGCAGCCAAGAGTGGGGGGCTGAAACTGAAGCTTTCTTT. Encoded protein: CASSQEWGAETEAFF.

This clonotype was counted only a few times. V and J are TRBV7-2 and TRBJ1-4; unclear D gene. Trimming removed 8 bases from V and 4 bases from J, with 14 bases in between. The CDR3 is 14 residues long. Germline values: CDR1 SGHTA, CDR2 FQGNSA. For the CDR3, the DNA is TGTGCCAGCGGGGAAGGACGGATTAATGAAAAACTGTTTTTT. It yields the protein CASGEGRINEKLFF.

This clonotype was detected a few times. The V gene is TRBV6-5, the J gene TRBJ2-7; tentatively, D is TRBD1 or TRBD2 (5 bases each). Trimming cost V 0 bases and J 3 bases, with 15 bases left between them. Germline V gives CDR1 MNHEY, CDR2 SVGAGI. This CDR3 comprises 16 residues. CDR3 DNA: TGTGCCAGCAGTTACTCGAGTCGGGGACCCCTCTACGAGCAGTACTTC. It is translated as CASSYSSRGPLYEQYF.

V is TRBV4-2 and J is TRBJ1-1; TRBD1 aligns across 9 bases. The ends lost 0 bases at V and 6 bases at J; junction bases unmatched: 5. Germline-derived CDR1 and CDR2 are LGHNA and YNFKEQ. This CDR3 comprises 15 residues. The CDR3 loop reads CASSQEGQGRPEAFF. The CDR3 DNA sequence: TGTGCCAGCAGCCAAGAAGGACAGGGGCGGCCTGAAGCTTTCTTT.

V is TRBV4-3 and J is TRBJ1-1; D may be TRBD1 (6 bases). Per germline, CDR1 LGHNA and CDR2 YSLEER. Between the trimmed V and J ends, which lost 0 bases and 5 bases, there was a span of 10 bases. This CDR3 is 14 amino acids long. The DNA of the CDR3 is TGCGCCAGCAGCCAAGAGGGGGCGATAACTGAAGCTTTCTTT. Its protein product is CASSQEGAITEAFF.

The sample holds a few counts of this clonotype. This chain connects TRBV4-2 to TRBJ2-3; 9 bases align to TRBD2. This CDR3 has 17 residues. V lost 1 base, J lost 4 bases, and 9 bases stayed unmatched. Germline V lookup: CDR1 LGHNA, CDR2 YNFKEQ. The CDR3 loop is CASSQAAQREAPDTQYF. CDR3 DNA: TGTGCCAGCAGCCAAGCGGCCCAGCGGGAGGCCCCAGATACGCAGTATTTT.

This clonotype was seen only a few times. The chain recombines TRBV18 with TRBJ2-1, with D perhaps assigned TRBD1 or TRBD2 (5 bases each). V was pared by 6 bases and J by 4 bases, with 16 bases between. The CDR3 has 15 amino acids. Germline V lookup: CDR1 KGHSH, CDR2 LQKENI. CDR3 sequence: CASSPGTVGYNEQFF. CDR3 sequence (DNA): TGTGCCAGCTCTCCGGGGACGGTAGGATACAATGAGCAGTTCTTC.

The CDR3 here is CASSEALGPYEQYF. In DNA form, the CDR3 reads TGTGCCAGCAGTGAAGCCCTAGGGCCCTACGAGCAGTACTTC. The J gene is TRBJ2-7, the V gene TRBV2, with no clear D. This CDR3 has 14 amino acids. The germline V gene encodes CDR1 SNHLY and CDR2 FYNNEI. V was cut by 0 bases and J by 2 bases, with 8 bases left in between.

A single count supports this clonotype. The chain is built from TRBV29-1 and TRBJ2-7, with TRBD2 matching 7 bases. The CDR3 contains 15 residues. The germline V gene has CDR1 SQVTM and CDR2 ANQGSEA. V shed 1 base and J 2 bases; nucleotides not matched to a gene: 8. The CDR3 sequence is CSVEGPSGPPYEQYF. CDR3 in DNA: TGCAGCGTTGAAGGTCCTAGCGGTCCTCCCTACGAGCAGTACTTC.

This clonotype was counted only a few times. The chain carries TRBV20-1 and TRBJ2-1; TRBD2 might be the D (6 bases). Germline CDR1 and CDR2: DFQATT and SNEGSKA (reference sequence). The CDR3 length is 14 residues. Trimming took off 6 bases at V and 7 bases at J, with 19 bases between the two ends. CDR3 protein: CSAPSGRGRNEQFF. CDR3 coding DNA: TGCAGTGCCCCTTCAGGGAGAGGGAGGAATGAGCAGTTCTTC.

The sample holds a few counts of this clonotype. The chain couples TRBV4-1 to TRBJ2-2; D unclear. V lost 0 bases, J lost 3 bases, and 8 bases lay in between. The CDR3 runs to 15 residues. Germline CDR1 and CDR2: MGHRA and YSYEKL. The CDR3 spells CASSQDPLDTGELFF. CDR3 nucleotides: TGCGCCAGCAGCCAAGATCCGTTAGACACCGGGGAGCTGTTTTTT.

This chain joins TRBV12-3 or TRBV12-4 and TRBJ1-2; D is possibly TRBD1 (5 bases). Trimming removed 4 bases at V and 4 bases at J, with 10 bases between. There are 13 residues in the CDR3. DNA for the CDR3: TGTGCCAGCAGTTATGGACAAATCTATGGCTACACCTTC. Translating it yields CASSYGQIYGYTF.

The chain has TRBV12-3 or TRBV12-4 and TRBJ2-1, with 10 bases aligning to TRBD2. The length of the CDR3 is 19 residues. Losses at the gene ends were 6 bases for V and 6 bases for J; bases not matched to a gene: 20. In nucleotides, the CDR3 is TGTGCCAGCAGCTCCCGCCCCACTCATCTAGCGGGAGATAGCAATGAGCAGTTCTTC. Encoded protein: CASSSRPTHLAGDSNEQFF.

The gene calls are TRBV9 and TRBJ1-1, with D maybe TRBD1 (5 bases). V was clipped by 0 bases and J by 1 base, with 7 bases between them. CDR3 length equals 14 residues. Looked up from germline, CDR1 is SGDLS and CDR2 is YYNGEE. CDR3 sequence (DNA): TGTGCCAGCAGCGTAGCAACAGGGAACACTGAAGCTTTCTTT. Translation gives CASSVATGNTEAFF.

This sequence joins TRBV5-1 and TRBJ2-7, with D unresolved. V was shortened by 1 base and J by 2 bases, with 4 bases between the two germline ends. The germline V gene encodes CDR1 SGHRS and CDR2 YFSETQ. This CDR3 region has 12 residues. For the CDR3, the DNA is TGCGCCAGCAGCTTGCGCCCCTACGAGCAGTACTTC. Translated, it gives CASSLRPYEQYF.

This clonotype has a handful of counts. V and J are TRBV12-3 or TRBV12-4 and TRBJ2-7; D gene ambiguous. The CDR3 sequence is 17 residues long. The V end was cut by 6 bases, the J end by 5 bases, with 26 bases between. As DNA, the CDR3 is TGTGCCAGCAGGGCCCTCCCTTCTACTGAGCGCCGCAACGAGCAGTACTTC. This encodes CASRALPSTERRNEQYF.

This clonotype showed up just a few times. This chain uses TRBV11-3 with TRBJ1-1; D ambiguous. Germline CDR1 SGHNT, CDR2 YENEEA. V lost 2 bases and J 6 bases, leaving 10 bases between the germline ends. The CDR3 is made up of 13 amino acids. The CDR3 here is CASSLPGGAEAFF. In DNA, the CDR3 is TGTGCCAGCAGCTTACCGGGAGGCGCTGAAGCTTTCTTT.

This clonotype was counted between two and nine times. This sequence joins TRBV29-1 and TRBJ1-1; D gene unclear. V shed 4 bases and J shed 3 bases, with 9 bases lying between them. The germline V gene has CDR1 SQVTM and CDR2 ANQGSEA. CDR3 length: 12 residues. This CDR3 is CSVGEGHTEAFF. The DNA for the CDR3 is TGCAGCGTTGGGGAAGGGCACACTGAAGCTTTCTTT.

This sequence joins TRBV5-5 and TRBJ2-5; 8 nucleotides match TRBD1. Germline-derived CDR1 and CDR2 are SGHKS and YYEKEE (reference sequence). Trimming at V came to 3 bases and at J to 9 bases, leaving 16 bases not matched to a gene. This CDR3 region has 16 residues. CDR3: CASSSLPGTGSRAQYF. CDR3 sequence (DNA): TGTGCCAGCAGCTCTCTACCCGGGACAGGCAGCAGGGCCCAGTACTTC. The full variable domain, its missing parts supplied by reference TRBV5-5 and TRBJ2-5, is DAGVTQSPTHLIKTRGQQVTLRCSPISGHKSVSWYQQVLGQGPQFIFQYYEKEERGRGNFPDRFSARQFPNYSSELNVNALLLGDSALYLCASSSLPGTGSRAQYFGPGTRLLVL.